These 16 T cell receptor beta chains originate from one sample sequenced in a study of T cell changes during pregnancy in multiple sclerosis. The data were produced by immunoSEQ multiplex PCR, yet TCRdb's version contains in-frame clones alone and is incomplete. The sample contains some 97,000 clones, about 94% of which appear only once. Sample: peripheral blood, taken before pregnancy. The receptors originated from a female donor with multiple sclerosis, enrolled in a pregnancy study.

The chain joins TRBV9 to TRBJ1-4; 9 bases align to TRBD1. Germline assignment: CDR1 SGDLS and CDR2 YYNGEE. The junction had 7 bases not matched to a gene; V was cut back by 4 bases and J by 6 bases. The CDR3 covers 15 residues. The DNA of the CDR3 is TGTGCCAGCAGCCCGGAGGACAGGGGCGATGAAAAACTGTTTTTT. It codes for CASSPEDRGDEKLFF. Drawing the rest from reference TRBV9 and TRBJ1-4, the complete variable domain is DSGVTQTPKHLITATGQRVTLRCSPRSGDLSVYWYQQSLDQGLQFLIQYYNGEERAKGNILERFSAQQFPDLHSELNLSSLELGDSALYFCASSPEDRGDEKLFFGSGTQLSVL.

V is TRBV5-4 and J is TRBJ2-7; TRBD1 agrees at 9 bases. The germline V gene encodes CDR1 SGHNT and CDR2 YYREEE (reference sequence). CDR3 length equals 14 residues. With 5 bases clipped from V and 2 bases from J, the junction kept 5 bases outside the gene matches. In DNA form, the CDR3 reads TGTGCCAGCAGTTCCGGGACAGGGCCCTACGAGCAGTACTTC. It specifies CASSSGTGPYEQYF.

The genes are TRBV7-9 and TRBJ2-1; D is possibly TRBD1 (5 bases). The CDR3 is 15 residues long. Germline V lookup: CDR1 SEHNR, CDR2 FQNEAQ (reference sequence). Trimming removed 5 bases from V and 5 bases from J, with 16 bases in between. Here the CDR3 reads CASSPNRIGDNEQFF. CDR3 bases: TGTGCCAGCAGCCCTAACAGGATTGGGGACAATGAGCAGTTCTTC.

This chain joins TRBV28 and TRBJ2-3; TRBD2 matches at 7 bases. V trimming: 2 bases; J trimming: 5 bases; junction bases outside the gene matches: 4. This CDR3 is 14 amino acids long. The germline gives CDR1 MDHEN, CDR2 SYDVKM. CDR3 DNA sequence: TGTGCCAGCAGTTTAGCGGGAGAGGTAGATACGCAGTATTTT. This sequence encodes CASSLAGEVDTQYF.

The chain couples TRBV6-5 to TRBJ2-1, with 10 bases lining up with TRBD1. V trimming: 0 bases; J trimming: 3 bases; junction bases outside the gene matches: 2. Germline CDR1 reads MNHEY; CDR2 reads SVGAGI. This CDR3 is built from 16 residues. CDR3 residues: CASSYSRTGGYNEQFF. The DNA of the CDR3 is TGTGCCAGCAGTTACTCGCGGACAGGGGGCTACAATGAGCAGTTCTTC.

The chain links TRBV18 to TRBJ2-1, with TRBD1 as a possible D gene (6 bases). The CDR3 runs to 14 residues. Germline assignment: CDR1 KGHSH and CDR2 LQKENI. Deletions cut 6 bases from V and 4 bases from J, with 13 bases between. This chain's CDR3 is CASSPDRQYNEQFF. The CDR3 nucleotides read TGTGCCAGCTCTCCAGACAGGCAATACAATGAGCAGTTCTTC. Together with reference TRBV18 and TRBJ2-1, the CDR3 gives the full variable domain: NAGVMQNPRHLVRRRGQEARLRCSPMKGHSHVYWYRQLPEEGLKFMVYLQKENIIDESGMPKERFSAEFPKEGPSILRIQQVVRGDSAAYFCASSPDRQYNEQFFGPGTRLTVL.

V gene TRBV27 combines with J gene TRBJ2-1; maybe TRBD2 (6 bases). The CDR3 sequence is 14 residues long. V was clipped by 5 bases and J by 4 bases, with 12 bases between them. Germline lookup yields CDR1 MNHEY and CDR2 SMNVEV (reference sequence). The CDR3 DNA reads as TGTGCCAGCAGTGTCGGGACTCCATACAATGAGCAGTTCTTC. Residues: CASSVGTPYNEQFF.

The genes are TRBV7-2 and TRBJ2-7; D may be TRBD2 (6 bases). V was clipped by 5 bases and J by 7 bases, with 18 bases between them. The CDR3 contains 14 residues. The V gene's germline CDR1 is SGHTA and CDR2 FQGNSA. CDR3 sequence reads: CASSRGTWAQEQYF. DNA for the CDR3: TGTGCCAGCAGCCGTGGGACTTGGGCTCAAGAGCAGTACTTC.

The V and J genes are TRBV6-1 and TRBJ1-5; D possibly corresponds to TRBD1 (5 bases). This CDR3 contains 16 residues. Between the trimmed V and J ends, which lost 4 bases and 2 bases, there was a span of 15 bases. The germline gives CDR1 MNHNS, CDR2 SASEGT. The CDR3: CASSVSRTLGNQPQHF. As DNA, the CDR3 is TGTGCCAGCAGTGTAAGTAGGACATTAGGCAATCAGCCCCAGCATTTT.

Only one count was recorded for this clone. The rearrangement uses TRBV5-1 and TRBJ2-5, with 13 bases identical to TRBD2. The germline V gene has CDR1 SGHRS and CDR2 YFSETQ. The CDR3 is 16 residues long. J gave up 4 bases and V 8 bases, and 11 bases lay outside the gene matches. The CDR3 here is CASKAPGLAGRETQYF. Written as DNA, the CDR3 is TGCGCCAGTAAAGCTCCGGGACTAGCGGGACGAGAGACCCAGTACTTC.

In its sample, this clone was seen once. The chain uses TRBV5-1 and TRBJ2-7, with 9 bases that match TRBD1. V gave up 6 bases and J gave up 3 bases; unmatched junction bases: 4. Per the germline V gene, CDR1 is SGHRS and CDR2 is YFSETQ. The CDR3 contains 13 residues. CDR3 sequence reads: CASKGTGRYEQYF. CDR3 coding DNA: TGCGCCAGCAAAGGGACAGGGCGCTACGAGCAGTACTTC. Combining the CDR3 with reference TRBV5-1 and TRBJ2-7 gives the whole variable domain KAGVTQTPRYLIKTRGQQVTLSCSPISGHRSVSWYQQTPGQGLQFLFEYFSETQRNKGNFPGRFSGRQFSNSRSEMNVSTLELGDSALYLCASKGTGRYEQYFGPGTRLTVT.

The chain employs TRBV6-1 and TRBJ1-3, with D possibly being TRBD1 (5 bases). The germline V gene has CDR1 MNHNS and CDR2 SASEGT. Deletions cut 2 bases from V and 5 bases from J, with 16 bases between. The CDR3 is 16 amino acids. CDR3 coding DNA: TGTGCCAGCAGTGAATCCTGGGAGGGGTTTAGAAACACCATATATTTT. Translation gives CASSESWEGFRNTIYF.

The chain combines TRBV28 with TRBJ2-1, with TRBD2 matching 7 bases. There are 14 residues in the CDR3. Germline V CDR1 and CDR2: MDHEN, SYDVKM. Trimming cost V 6 bases and J 2 bases; bases outside gene matches: 4. The CDR3 bases are TGTGCCAGCAGGTCCGCGGGGGCCTACAATGAGCAGTTCTTC. It yields the protein CASRSAGAYNEQFF.

This chain joins TRBV25-1 and TRBJ2-1; TRBD2 is a possible D gene (6 bases). The CDR3 is 16 amino acids. CDR1 and CDR2 from the germline V gene are MGHDK and SYGVNS. The V end lost 1 base, the J end lost 4 bases, and 14 bases lay between the germline ends. CDR3 coding DNA: TGTGCCAGCAGTGAATGGGGCGGGGATGAATACAATGAGCAGTTCTTC. Residues: CASSEWGGDEYNEQFF. Based on the CDR3 plus reference TRBV25-1 and TRBJ2-1, the full variable domain is EADIYQTPRYLVIGTGKKITLECSQTMGHDKMYWYQQDPGMELHLIHYSYGVNSTEKGDLSSESTVSRIRTEHFPLTLESARPSHTSQYLCASSEWGGDEYNEQFFGPGTRLTVL.

CDR3 bases: TGTGCCAGCAGCTTGGACAGGGTTTCAGCTTTCTTT. This codes for CASSLDRVSAFF. The chain employs TRBV11-2 and TRBJ1-1, with 8 bases aligning to TRBD1. The trim removed 3 bases at V and 10 bases at J, leaving 4 bases unmatched. Germline V gene lookup returns CDR1 SGHAT and CDR2 FQNNGV. The CDR3 runs to 12 residues.

V usage is TRBV4-2 and J usage is TRBJ2-5; D call uncertain. Germline V gene sequence: CDR1 LGHNA, CDR2 YNFKEQ. The length of the CDR3 is 14 residues. Trimming removed 1 base from V and 1 base from J, with 7 bases in between. The CDR3 spells CASSQGSAQETQYF. CDR3 in DNA: TGTGCCAGCAGCCAAGGCAGCGCCCAAGAGACCCAGTACTTC.